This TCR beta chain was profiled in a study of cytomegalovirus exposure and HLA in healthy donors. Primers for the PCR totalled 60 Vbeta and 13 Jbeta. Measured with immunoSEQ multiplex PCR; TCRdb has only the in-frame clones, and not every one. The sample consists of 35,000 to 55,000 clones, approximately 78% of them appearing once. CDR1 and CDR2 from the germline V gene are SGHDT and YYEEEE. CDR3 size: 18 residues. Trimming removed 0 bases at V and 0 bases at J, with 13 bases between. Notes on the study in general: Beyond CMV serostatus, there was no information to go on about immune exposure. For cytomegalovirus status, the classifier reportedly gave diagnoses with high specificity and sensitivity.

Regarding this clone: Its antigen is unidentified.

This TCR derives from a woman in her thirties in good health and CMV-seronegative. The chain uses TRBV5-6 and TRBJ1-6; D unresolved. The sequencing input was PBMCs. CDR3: CASSLGLGPSSYNSPLHF. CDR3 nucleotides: TGTGCCAGCAGCTTGGGTCTAGGCCCCAGCTCCTATAATTCACCCCTCCACTTT.